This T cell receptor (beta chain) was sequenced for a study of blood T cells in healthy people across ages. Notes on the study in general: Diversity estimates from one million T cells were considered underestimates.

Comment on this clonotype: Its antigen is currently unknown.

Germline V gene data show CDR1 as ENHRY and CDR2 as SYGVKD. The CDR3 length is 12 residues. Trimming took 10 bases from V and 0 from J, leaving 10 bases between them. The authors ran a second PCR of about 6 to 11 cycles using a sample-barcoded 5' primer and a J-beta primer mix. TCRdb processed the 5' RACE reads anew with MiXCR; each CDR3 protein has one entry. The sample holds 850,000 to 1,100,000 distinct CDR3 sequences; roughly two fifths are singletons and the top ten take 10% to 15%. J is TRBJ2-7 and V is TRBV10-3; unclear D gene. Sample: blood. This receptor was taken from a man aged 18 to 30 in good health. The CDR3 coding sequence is TGTGCCACCGCGTTGGTCTCCTACGAGCAGTACTTC. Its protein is CATALVSYEQYF.